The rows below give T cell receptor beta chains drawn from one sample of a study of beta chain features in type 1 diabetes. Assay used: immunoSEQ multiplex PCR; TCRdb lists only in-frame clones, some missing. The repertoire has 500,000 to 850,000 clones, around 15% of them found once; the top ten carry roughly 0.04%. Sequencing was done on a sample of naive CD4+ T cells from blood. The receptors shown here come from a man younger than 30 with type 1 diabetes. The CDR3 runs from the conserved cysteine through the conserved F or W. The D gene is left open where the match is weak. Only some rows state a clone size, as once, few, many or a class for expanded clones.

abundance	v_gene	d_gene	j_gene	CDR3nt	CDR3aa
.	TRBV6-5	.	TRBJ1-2	TGTGCCACCTTTGACCCCAACTATGGCTACACCTTC	CATFDPNYGYTF
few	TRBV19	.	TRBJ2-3	TGTGCCAGTAGTATTCGAGCGCTTTACACAGATACGCAGTATTTT	CASSIRALYTDTQYF
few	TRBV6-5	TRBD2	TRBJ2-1	TGTGCCAGCAGTGGGAGGGCGTATGAGCAGTTCTTC	CASSGRAYEQFF
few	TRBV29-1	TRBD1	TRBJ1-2	TGCAGCGTTAATACTGCCAGGACAGGGGATACTGGCTACACCTTC	CSVNTARTGDTGYTF
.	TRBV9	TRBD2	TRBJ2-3	TGTGCCAGCAGCGCACTAGCGGGGGTTACAGATACGCAGTATTTT	CASSALAGVTDTQYF
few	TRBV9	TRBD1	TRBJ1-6	TGTGCCAGCAGCCACGGGCAGGGGGCGAATAATTCACCCCTCCACTTT	CASSHGQGANNSPLHF
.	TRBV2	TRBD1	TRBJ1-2	TGTGCCAGCAGTAACGGACAGGGTAACTATGGCTACACCTTC	CASSNGQGNYGYTF
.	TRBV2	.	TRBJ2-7	TGTGCCAGCAGTGAGTACTACGAGCAGTACTTC	CASSEYYEQYF
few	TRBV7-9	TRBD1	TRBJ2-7	TGTGCCAGCAGCCAGGGACAGGGTTGGTACGAGCAGTACTTC	CASSQGQGWYEQYF
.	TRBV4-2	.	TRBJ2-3	TGTGCCAGCAGCCAAGAGGGGGCACAGGGTCTTCGCACAGATACGCAGTATTTT	CASSQEGAQGLRTDTQYF
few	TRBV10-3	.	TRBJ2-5	TGTGCCATCAGTGAGGGCACCGGGACACAAAGTCGGGAGACCCAGTACTTC	CAISEGTGTQSRETQYF
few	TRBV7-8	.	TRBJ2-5	TGTGCCAGCAGCCGGGCACCGCCTGGCACACCAACCCAAGAGACCCAGTACTTC	CASSRAPPGTPTQETQYF
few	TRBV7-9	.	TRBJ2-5	TGTGCCAGCAGCTTAGCAGAATGGTACCAAGAGACCCAGTACTTC	CASSLAEWYQETQYF
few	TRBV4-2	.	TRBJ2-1	TGTGCCAGCAGCCAAGATCTCTCACAGTATCTGTTCTTC	CASSQDLSQYLFF
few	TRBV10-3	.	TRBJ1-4	TGTGCCATCCACAGCTCAACTAATGAAAAACTGTTTTTT	CAIHSSTNEKLFF
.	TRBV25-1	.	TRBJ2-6	TGTGCCAGCACTCGGCACGGGGCCAACGTCCTGACTTTC	CASTRHGANVLTF
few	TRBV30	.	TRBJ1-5	TGTGCCTGGAGTGTAAACAGCTTGGGCAATCAGCCCCAGCATTTT	CAWSVNSLGNQPQHF
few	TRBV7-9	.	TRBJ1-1	TGTGCCAGCAGCTTATTAGGGAACACTGAAGCTTTCTTT	CASSLLGNTEAFF
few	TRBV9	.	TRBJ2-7	TGTGCCAGCAGCGTAGATGGGGTATCCACCTACGAGCAGTACTTC	CASSVDGVSTYEQYF
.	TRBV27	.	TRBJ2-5	TGTGCCAGCAGTTTATCAGCGGCAGGAGAGACCCAGTACTTC	CASSLSAAGETQYF
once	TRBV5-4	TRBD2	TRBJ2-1	TGTGCCAGCAGCTTGGGACTAGCGGGAGGACCTCGCAATGAGCAGTTCTTC	CASSLGLAGGPRNEQFF
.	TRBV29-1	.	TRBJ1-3	TGCAGCGTACAAACGTATCGGGGACATGACCCGGACACCATATATTTT	CSVQTYRGHDPDTIYF
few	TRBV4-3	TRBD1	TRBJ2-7	TGCGCCAGCAGCCGGAACCGAGGACAGGGATCCTACGAGCAGTACTTC	CASSRNRGQGSYEQYF
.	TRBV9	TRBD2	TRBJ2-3	TGTGCCAGCAGCTTCGGGACTAGCGGGGGCCCTAGCACAGATACGCAGTATTTT	CASSFGTSGGPSTDTQYF
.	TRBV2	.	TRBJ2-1	TGTGCCAGAGATAGGATAGGGGCCTACAATGAGCAGTTCTTC	CARDRIGAYNEQFF
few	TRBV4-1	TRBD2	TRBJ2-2	TGCGCCAGCAGCCAGCACCGGGGGACTAGCGGGAGGGCCACCGGGGAGCTGTTTTTT	CASSQHRGTSGRATGELFF
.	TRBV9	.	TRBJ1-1	TGTGCCAGCAGCGTAAACGCCAACACTGAAGCTTTCTTT	CASSVNANTEAFF
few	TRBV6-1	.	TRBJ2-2	TGTGCCACCCCCGTTATGAACACCGGGGAGCTGTTTTTT	CATPVMNTGELFF
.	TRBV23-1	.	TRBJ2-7	TGCGCCAGCACCTCACGAAGGGGGACATTCTACGAGCAGTACTTC	CASTSRRGTFYEQYF
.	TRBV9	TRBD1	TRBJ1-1	TGTGCCAGCAGCTCGCAGACAGGGGGCACGAACACTGAAGCTTTCTTT	CASSSQTGGTNTEAFF
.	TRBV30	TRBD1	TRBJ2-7	TGTGCCTGGGGGCACGGACAGGGCGTCCTCTCCTACGAGCAGTACTTC	CAWGHGQGVLSYEQYF
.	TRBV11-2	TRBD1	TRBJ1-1	TGTGCCAGCAGCCTCCGGGACAGGGGGACTGAAGCTTTCTTT	CASSLRDRGTEAFF
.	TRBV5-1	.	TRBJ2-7	TGCGCCAGCAGCCCGGACACCTACGAGCAGTACTTC	CASSPDTYEQYF
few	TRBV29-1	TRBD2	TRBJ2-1	TGCAGCGTGAGACTAGCGGGCCCCTACAATGAGCAGTTCTTC	CSVRLAGPYNEQFF
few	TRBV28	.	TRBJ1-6	TGTGCCAGCAGCCCACCCAGGGTCCCCCTCCACTTT	CASSPPRVPLHF
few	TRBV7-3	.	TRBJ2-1	TGTGCCAGCAGCCCCCGGGGCGAGCAATCTGAGCAGTTCTTC	CASSPRGEQSEQFF
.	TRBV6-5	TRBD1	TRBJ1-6	TGTGCCACCAGGGGGACAGACTATAATTCACCCCTCCACTTT	CATRGTDYNSPLHF
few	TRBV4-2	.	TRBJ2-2	TGTGCCAGCAGCCAAGCAGAAACCGGGGAGCTGTTTTTT	CASSQAETGELFF
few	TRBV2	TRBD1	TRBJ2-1	TGTGCCAGCGCCGGGACAGTGTACCGTAATGAGCAGTTCTTC	CASAGTVYRNEQFF
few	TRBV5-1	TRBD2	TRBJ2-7	TGCGCCAGCAGCTTTTACGGGACTAGCGGGAGGGCGACCTACGAGCAGTACTTC	CASSFYGTSGRATYEQYF
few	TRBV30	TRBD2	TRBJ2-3	TGTGCCTGGAGTGGACTAGCGGGAGGTCATACGCAGTATTTT	CAWSGLAGGHTQYF
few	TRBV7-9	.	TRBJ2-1	TGTGCCAGCAGCTTATCCGGGAGCGTTAGCAATGAGCAGTTCTTC	CASSLSGSVSNEQFF
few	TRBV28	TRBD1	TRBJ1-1	TGTGCCAGCAGTCCCAGACAGGGGACTATCATGAACACTGAAGCTTTCTTT	CASSPRQGTIMNTEAFF
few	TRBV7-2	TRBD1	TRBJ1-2	TGTGCCAGCAGCTCGCGGACAGGGCCGATCTATGGCTACACCTTC	CASSSRTGPIYGYTF
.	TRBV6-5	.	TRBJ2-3	TGTGCCAGCAGTTCCCCCCACAGCCGGGGAGATACGCAGTATTTT	CASSSPHSRGDTQYF
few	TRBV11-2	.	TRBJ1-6	TGTGCCAGCAGCCACCTGAGAGGGGAGGATTCACCCCTCCACTTT	CASSHLRGEDSPLHF
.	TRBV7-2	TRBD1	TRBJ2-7	TGTGCCAGCAGCGCGGACAGGTTCTCCTACGAGCAGTACTTC	CASSADRFSYEQYF
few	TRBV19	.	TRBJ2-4	TGTGCCAGTAGTATGAAAGGGGCCGGGCAAAACATTCAGTACTTC	CASSMKGAGQNIQYF